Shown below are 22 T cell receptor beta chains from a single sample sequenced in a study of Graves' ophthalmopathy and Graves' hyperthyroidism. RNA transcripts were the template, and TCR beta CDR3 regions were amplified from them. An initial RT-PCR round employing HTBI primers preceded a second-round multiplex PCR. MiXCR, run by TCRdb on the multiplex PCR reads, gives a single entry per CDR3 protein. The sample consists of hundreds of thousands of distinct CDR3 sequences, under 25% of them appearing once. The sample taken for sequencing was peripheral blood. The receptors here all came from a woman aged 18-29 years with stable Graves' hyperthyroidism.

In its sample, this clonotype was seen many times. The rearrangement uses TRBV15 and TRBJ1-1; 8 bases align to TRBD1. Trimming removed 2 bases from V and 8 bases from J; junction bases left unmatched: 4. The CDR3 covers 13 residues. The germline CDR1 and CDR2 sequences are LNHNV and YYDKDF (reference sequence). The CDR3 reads CATSRPDRVEAFF. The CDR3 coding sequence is TGTGCCACCAGCAGACCGGACAGGGTCGAAGCTTTCTTT.

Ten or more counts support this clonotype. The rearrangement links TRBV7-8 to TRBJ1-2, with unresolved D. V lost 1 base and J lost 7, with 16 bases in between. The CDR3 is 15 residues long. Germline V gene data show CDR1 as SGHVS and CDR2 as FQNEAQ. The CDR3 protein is CASSLVSGGVGGYTF. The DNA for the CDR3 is TGTGCCAGCAGCTTAGTATCAGGTGGTGTGGGTGGCTACACCTTC. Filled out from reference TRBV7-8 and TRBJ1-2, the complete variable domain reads GAGVSQSPRYKVAKRGQDVALRCDPISGHVSLFWYQQALGQGPEFLTYFQNEAQLDKSGLPSDRFFAERPEGSVSTLKIQRTQQEDSAVYLCASSLVSGGVGGYTFGSGTRLTVV.

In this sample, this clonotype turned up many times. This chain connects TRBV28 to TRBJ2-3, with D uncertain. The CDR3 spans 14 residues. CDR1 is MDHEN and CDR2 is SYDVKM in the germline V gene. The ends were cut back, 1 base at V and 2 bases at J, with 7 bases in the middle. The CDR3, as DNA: TGTGCCAGCAGTTTATCCGCAGTCACAGATACGCAGTATTTT. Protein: CASSLSAVTDTQYF.

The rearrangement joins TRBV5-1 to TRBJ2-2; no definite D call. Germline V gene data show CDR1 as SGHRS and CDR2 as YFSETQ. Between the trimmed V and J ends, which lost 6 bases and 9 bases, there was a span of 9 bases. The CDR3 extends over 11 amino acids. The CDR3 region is CASNGGRELFF. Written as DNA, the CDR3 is TGCGCCAGCAACGGTGGCCGGGAGCTGTTTTTT.

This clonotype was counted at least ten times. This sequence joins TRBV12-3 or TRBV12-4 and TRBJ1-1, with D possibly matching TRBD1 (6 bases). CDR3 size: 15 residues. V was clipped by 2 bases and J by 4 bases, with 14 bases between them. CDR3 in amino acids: CASSLLGGIATEAFF. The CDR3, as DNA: TGTGCCAGCAGTTTATTAGGGGGAATCGCCACTGAAGCTTTCTTT.

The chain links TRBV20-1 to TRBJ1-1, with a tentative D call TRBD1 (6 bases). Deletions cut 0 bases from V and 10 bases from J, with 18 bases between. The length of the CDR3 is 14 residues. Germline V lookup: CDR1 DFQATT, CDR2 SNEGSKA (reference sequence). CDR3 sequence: CSARETGTLFGAFF. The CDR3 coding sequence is TGCAGTGCTAGAGAGACCGGGACACTGTTCGGAGCTTTCTTT.

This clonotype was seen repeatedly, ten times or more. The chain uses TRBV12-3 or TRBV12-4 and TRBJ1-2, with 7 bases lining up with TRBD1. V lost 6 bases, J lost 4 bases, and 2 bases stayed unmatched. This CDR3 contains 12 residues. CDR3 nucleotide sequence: TGTGCCAGCAGGAGACAGGGCTATGGCTACACCTTC. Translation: CASRRQGYGYTF.

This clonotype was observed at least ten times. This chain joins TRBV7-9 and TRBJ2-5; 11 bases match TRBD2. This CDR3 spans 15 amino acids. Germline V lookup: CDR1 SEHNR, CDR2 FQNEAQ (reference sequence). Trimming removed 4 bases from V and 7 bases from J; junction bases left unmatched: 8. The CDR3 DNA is TGTGCCAGCAGCTCCGGGACTAGCGGTACACGGACCCAGTACTTC. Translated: CASSSGTSGTRTQYF.

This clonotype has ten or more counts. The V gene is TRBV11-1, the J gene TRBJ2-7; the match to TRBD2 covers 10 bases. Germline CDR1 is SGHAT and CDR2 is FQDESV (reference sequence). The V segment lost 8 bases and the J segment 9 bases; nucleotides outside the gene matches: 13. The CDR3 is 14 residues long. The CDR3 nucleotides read TGTGCCAGCGGCCCGGGACTAGCGAGACCAGTGCAGTACTTC. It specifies CASGPGLARPVQYF.

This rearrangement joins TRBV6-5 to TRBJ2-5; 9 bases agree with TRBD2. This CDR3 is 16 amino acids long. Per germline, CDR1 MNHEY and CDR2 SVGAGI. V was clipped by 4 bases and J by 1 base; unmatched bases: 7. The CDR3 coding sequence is TGTGCCAGCAGTTTTCTTAGCGGGAGACCCCAAGAGACCCAGTACTTC. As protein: CASSFLSGRPQETQYF.

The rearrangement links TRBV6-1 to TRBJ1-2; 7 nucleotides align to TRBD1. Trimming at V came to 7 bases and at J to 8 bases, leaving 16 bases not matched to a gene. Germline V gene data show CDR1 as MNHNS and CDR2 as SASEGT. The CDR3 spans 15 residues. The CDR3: CASNTGGPRGSGYTF. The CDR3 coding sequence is TGTGCCAGCAACACCGGGGGGCCCAGGGGGAGCGGCTACACCTTC.

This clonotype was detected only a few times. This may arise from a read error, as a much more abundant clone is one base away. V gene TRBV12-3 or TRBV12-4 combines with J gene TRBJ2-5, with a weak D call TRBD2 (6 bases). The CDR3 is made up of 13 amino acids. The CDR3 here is CASSLASRETKYF. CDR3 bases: TGTGCCAGCAGTTTAGCGTCTCGGGAGACCAAGTACTTC.

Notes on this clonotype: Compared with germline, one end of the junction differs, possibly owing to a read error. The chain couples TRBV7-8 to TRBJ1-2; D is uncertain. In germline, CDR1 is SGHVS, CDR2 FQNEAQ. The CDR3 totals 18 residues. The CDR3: CASSPRARLGLTTGGYSF. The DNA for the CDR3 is TGTGCTAGCAGCCCCCGGGCCAGACTCGGCCTTACGACGGGTGGCTACAGCTTC.

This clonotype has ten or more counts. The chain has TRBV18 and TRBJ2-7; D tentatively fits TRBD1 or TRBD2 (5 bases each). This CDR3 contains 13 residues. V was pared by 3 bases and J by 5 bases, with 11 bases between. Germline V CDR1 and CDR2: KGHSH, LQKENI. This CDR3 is CASSPGRYHEQYF. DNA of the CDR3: TGTGCCAGCTCACCGGGACGGTACCACGAGCAGTACTTC. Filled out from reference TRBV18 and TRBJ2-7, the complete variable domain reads NAGVMQNPRHLVRRRGQEARLRCSPMKGHSHVYWYRQLPEEGLKFMVYLQKENIIDESGMPKERFSAEFPKEGPSILRIQQVVRGDSAAYFCASSPGRYHEQYFGPGTRLTVT.

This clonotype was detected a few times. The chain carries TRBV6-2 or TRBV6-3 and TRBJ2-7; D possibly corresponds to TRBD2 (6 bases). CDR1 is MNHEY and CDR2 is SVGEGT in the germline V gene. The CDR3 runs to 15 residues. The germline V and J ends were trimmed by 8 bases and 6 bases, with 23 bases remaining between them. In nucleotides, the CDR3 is TGTGCCAGCTCCCCTCCCCGGGACTCCCCGAGCGAGCAGTACTTC. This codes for CASSPPRDSPSEQYF.

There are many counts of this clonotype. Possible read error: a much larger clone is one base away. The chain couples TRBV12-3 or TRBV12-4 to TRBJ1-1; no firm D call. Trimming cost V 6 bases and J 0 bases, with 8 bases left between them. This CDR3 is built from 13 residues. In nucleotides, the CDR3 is TGTGCCAGCAGCTTTCAGCTGAACACTGAAGCTTTCTTT. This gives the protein CASSFQLNTEAFF.

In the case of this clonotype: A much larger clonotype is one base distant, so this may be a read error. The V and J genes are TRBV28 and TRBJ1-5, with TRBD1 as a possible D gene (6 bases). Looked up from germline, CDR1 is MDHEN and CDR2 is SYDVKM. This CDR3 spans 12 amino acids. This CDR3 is CASSGTKQPQDF. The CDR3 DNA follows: TGTGCCAGCAGCGGGACAAAACAGCCCCAGGATTTT. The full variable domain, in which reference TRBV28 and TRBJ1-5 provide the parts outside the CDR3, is DVKVTQSSRYLVKRTGEKVFLECVQDMDHENMFWYRQDPGLGLRLIYFSYDVKMKEKGDIPEGYSVSREKKERFSLILESASTNQTSMYLCASSGTKQPQDFGDGTRLSIL.

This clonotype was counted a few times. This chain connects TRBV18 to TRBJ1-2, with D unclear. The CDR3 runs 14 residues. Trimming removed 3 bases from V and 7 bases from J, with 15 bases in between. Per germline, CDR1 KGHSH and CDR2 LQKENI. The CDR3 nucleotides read TGTGCCAGCTCACCCCCGACGACCCGCGGTGGCTACACCTTC. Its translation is CASSPPTTRGGYTF.

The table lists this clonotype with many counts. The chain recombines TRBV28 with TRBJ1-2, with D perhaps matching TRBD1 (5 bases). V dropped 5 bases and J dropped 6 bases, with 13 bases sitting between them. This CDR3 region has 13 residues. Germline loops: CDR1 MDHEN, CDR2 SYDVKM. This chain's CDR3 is CASSIQGSHGYTF. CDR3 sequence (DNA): TGTGCCAGCAGTATTCAGGGATCCCATGGCTACACCTTC.

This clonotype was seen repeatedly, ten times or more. For the CDR3, the DNA is TGTGCCAGCTCACCTGTTAGCGGGAGCTACGAGCAGTACTTC. This sequence encodes CASSPVSGSYEQYF. This chain links TRBV18 with TRBJ2-7, with 9 bases lining up with TRBD2. Germline CDR1 and CDR2: KGHSH and LQKENI. The CDR3 runs to 14 residues. Unmatched junction bases numbered 3, after V lost 3 bases and J lost 3 bases.

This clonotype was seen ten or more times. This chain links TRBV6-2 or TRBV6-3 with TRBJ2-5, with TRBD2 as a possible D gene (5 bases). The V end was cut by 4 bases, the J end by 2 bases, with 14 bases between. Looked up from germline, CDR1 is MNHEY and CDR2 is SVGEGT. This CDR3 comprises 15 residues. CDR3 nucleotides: TGTGCCAGCAGTTCCACTAAGAGCGGTCAAGAGACCCAGTACTTC. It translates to CASSSTKSGQETQYF.

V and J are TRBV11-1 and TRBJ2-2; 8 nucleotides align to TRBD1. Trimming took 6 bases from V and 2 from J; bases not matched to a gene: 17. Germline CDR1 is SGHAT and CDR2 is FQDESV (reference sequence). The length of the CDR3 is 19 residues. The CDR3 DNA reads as TGTGCCAGCAGGCTAAACGAGACAGGGGCTTTCGTAAACACCGGGGAGCTGTTTTTT. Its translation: CASRLNETGAFVNTGELFF. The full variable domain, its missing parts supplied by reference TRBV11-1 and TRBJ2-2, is EAEVAQSPRYKITEKSQAVAFWCDPISGHATLYWYRQILGQGPELLVQFQDESVVDDSQLPKDRFSAERLKGVDSTLKIQPAELGDSAMYLCASRLNETGAFVNTGELFFGEGSRLTVL.